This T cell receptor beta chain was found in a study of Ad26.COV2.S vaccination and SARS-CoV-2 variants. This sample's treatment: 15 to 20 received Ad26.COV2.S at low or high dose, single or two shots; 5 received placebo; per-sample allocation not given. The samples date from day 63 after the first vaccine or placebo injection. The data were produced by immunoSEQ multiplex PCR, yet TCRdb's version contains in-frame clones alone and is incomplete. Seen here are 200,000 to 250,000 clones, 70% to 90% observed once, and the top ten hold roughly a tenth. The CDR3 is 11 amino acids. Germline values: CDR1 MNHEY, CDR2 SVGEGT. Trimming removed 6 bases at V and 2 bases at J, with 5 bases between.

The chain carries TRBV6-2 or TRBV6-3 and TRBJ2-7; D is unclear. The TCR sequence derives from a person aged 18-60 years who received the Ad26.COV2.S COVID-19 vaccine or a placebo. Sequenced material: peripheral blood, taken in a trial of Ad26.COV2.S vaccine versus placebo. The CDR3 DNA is TGTGCCAGCAGCGGGCCCTACGAGCAGTACTTC. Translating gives CASSGPYEQYF.